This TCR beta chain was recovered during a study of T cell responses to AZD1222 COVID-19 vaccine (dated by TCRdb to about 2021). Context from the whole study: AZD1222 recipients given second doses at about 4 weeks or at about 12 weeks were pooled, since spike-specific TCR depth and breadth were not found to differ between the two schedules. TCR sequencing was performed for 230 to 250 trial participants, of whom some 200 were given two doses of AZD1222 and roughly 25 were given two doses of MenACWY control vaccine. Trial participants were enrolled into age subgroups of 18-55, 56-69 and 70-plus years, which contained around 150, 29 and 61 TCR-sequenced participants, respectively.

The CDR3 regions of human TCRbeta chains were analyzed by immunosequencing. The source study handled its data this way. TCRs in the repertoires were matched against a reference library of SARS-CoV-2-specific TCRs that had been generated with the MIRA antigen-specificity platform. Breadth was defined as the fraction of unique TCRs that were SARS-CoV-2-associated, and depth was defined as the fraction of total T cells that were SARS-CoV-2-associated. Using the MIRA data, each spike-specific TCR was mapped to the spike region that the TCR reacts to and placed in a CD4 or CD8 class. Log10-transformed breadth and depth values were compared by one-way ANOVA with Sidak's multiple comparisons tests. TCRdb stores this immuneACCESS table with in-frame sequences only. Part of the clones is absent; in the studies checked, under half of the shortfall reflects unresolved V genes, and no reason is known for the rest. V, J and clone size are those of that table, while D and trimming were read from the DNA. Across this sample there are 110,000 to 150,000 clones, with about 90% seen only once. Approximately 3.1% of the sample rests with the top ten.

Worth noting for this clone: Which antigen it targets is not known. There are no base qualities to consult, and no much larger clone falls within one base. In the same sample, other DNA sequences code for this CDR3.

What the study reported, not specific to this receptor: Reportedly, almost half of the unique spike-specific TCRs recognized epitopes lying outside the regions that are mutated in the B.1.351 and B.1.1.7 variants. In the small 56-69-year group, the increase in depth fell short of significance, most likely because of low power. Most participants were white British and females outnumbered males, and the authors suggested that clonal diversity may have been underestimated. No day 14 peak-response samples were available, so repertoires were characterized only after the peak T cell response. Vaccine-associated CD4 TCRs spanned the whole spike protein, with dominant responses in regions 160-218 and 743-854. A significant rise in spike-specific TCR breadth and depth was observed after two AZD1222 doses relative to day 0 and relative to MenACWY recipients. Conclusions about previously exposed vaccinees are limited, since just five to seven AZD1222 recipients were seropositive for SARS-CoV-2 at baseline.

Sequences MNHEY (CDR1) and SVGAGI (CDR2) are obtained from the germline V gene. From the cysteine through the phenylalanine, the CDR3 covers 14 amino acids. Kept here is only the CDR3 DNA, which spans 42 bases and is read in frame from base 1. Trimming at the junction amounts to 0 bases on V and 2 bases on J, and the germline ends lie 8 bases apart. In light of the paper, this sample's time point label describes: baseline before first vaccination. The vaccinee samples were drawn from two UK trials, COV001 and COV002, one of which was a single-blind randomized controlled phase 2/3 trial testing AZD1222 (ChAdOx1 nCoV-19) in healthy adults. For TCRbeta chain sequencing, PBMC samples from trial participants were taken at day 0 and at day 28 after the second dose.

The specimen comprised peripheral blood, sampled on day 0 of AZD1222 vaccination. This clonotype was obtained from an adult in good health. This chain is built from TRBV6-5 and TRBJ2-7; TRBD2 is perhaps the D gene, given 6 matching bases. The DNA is TGTGCCAGCAGTTACTCACGGGGGACCTACGAGCAGTACTTC. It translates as CASSYSRGTYEQYF.